This T cell receptor beta chain was profiled in a study of brain T cells in children with intractable seizures. Study-wide results and limits: Pre-surgery blood may have been undersampled, hiding some clones. HCMV serostatus was not known, and viral specificity came from CDR3 similarity only.

Libraries were prepared by immunoSEQ multiplex PCR; TCRdb keeps only in-frame clonotypes and omits some of them. This table has some 62,000 clones, approximately 95% appearing once. This clone was observed a single time. The antigen is unknown. CDR1 MNHNS and CDR2 SASEGT come from the germline V gene. The CDR3 is made up of 17 amino acids. Deletions cut 0 bases from V and 0 bases from J, with 14 bases between. Sequencing was limited to surgery cases with top T cell transcript signatures in brain tissue. Patients received at least one anti-epileptic drug before surgery. The J gene is TRBJ1-2, the V gene TRBV6-1; no clear D gene. This clonotype originated in a boy in the first two years of life with focal cortical dysplasia and intractable seizures. The sample was peripheral blood, taken at surgery. The CDR3 region has the DNA TGTGCCAGCAGTGAAGCGGGGAACACACCGCCTAACTATGGCTACACCTTC. This codes for CASSEAGNTPPNYGYTF.